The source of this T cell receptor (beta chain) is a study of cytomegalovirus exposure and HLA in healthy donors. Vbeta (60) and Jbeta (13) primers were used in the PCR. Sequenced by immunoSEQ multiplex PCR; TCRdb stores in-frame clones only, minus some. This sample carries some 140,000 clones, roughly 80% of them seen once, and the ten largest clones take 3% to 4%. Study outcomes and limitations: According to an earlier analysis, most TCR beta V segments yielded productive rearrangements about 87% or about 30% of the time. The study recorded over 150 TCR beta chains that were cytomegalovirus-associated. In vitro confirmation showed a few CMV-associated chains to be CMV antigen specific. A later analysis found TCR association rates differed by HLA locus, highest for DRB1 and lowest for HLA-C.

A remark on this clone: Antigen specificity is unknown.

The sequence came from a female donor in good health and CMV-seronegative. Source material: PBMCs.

The CDR3 reads CASSPHYGTTNTGELFF. The CDR3 region has the DNA TGTGCCAGCAGCCCTCATTACGGGACTACAAACACCGGGGAGCTGTTTTTT. The chain recombines TRBV14 with TRBJ2-2, with TRBD2 matching over 7 bases. CDR3 length: 17 amino acids. CDR1 is SGHDN, CDR2 FVKESK, per germline. Trimming removed 4 bases from V and 2 bases from J; junction bases left unmatched: 10.